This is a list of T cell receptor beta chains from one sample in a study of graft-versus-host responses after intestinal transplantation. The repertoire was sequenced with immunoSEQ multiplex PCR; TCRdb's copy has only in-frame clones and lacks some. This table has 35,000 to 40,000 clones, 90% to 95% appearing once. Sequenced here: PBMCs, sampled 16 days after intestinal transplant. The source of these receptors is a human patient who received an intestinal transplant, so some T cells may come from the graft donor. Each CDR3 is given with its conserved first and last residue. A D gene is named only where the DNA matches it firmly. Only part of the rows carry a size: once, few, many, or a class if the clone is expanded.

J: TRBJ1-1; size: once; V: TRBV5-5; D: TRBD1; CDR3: CASSSETGRNTEAFF; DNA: TGTGCCAGCAGCTCAGAGACAGGGAGGAACACTGAAGCTTTCTTT
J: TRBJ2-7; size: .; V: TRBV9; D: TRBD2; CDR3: CASSHPLTGGFGREQYF; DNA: TGTGCCAGCAGCCATCCCCTAACGGGAGGTTTTGGTCGCGAGCAGTACTTC
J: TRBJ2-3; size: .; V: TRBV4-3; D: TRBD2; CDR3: CASSQWEAGADTQYF; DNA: TGCGCCAGCAGCCAATGGGAGGCGGGAGCTGATACGCAGTATTTT
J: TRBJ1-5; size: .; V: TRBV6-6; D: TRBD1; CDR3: CASSLGQGDQPQHF; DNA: TGTGCCAGCAGTTTAGGACAGGGGGATCAGCCCCAGCATTTT
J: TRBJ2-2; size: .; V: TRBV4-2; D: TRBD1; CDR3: CASSQGPGQGTGELFF; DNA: TGTGCCAGCAGCCAAGGACCGGGACAGGGGACCGGGGAGCTGTTTTTT
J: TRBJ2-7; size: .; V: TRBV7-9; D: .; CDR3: CASSLNRVTSSYEQYF; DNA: TGTGCCAGCAGCTTAAATCGTGTAACCAGCTCCTACGAGCAGTACTTC
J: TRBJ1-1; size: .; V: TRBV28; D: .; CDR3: CASTKYTEAFF; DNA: TGTGCCAGCACGAAGTACACTGAAGCTTTCTTT
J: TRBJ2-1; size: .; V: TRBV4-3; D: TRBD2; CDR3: CASSQDRGLAAYEQFF; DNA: TGCGCCAGCAGCCAAGATCGCGGACTAGCGGCTTATGAGCAGTTCTTC
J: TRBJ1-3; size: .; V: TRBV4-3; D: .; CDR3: CASSQDLAGTGNTIYF; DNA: TGCGCCAGCAGCCAAGATCTGGCCGGGACTGGAAACACCATATATTTT
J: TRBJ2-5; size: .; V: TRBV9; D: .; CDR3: CASSGPPGGRQETQYF; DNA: TGTGCCAGCAGCGGGCCCCCCGGGGGGCGCCAAGAGACCCAGTACTTC
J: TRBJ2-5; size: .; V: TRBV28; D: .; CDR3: CASSFVGKRETQYF; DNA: TGTGCCAGCAGTTTTGTAGGGAAGAGGGAGACCCAGTACTTC
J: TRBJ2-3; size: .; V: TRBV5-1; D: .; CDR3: CASSLGSRTTDTQYF; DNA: TGCGCCAGCAGCTTGGGGTCTCGTACCACAGATACGCAGTATTTT
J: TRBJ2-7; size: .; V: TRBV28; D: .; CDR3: CASSPGGLAVSYEQYF; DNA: TGTGCCAGCAGTCCCGGGGGGCTAGCGGTATCCTACGAGCAGTACTTC
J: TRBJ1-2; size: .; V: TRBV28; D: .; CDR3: CASSLVADYGYTF; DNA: TGTGCCAGCAGTTTAGTGGCTGACTATGGCTACACCTTC
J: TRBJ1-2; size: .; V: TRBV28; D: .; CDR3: CASSLGDWAYSNYGYTF; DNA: TGTGCCAGCAGTTTAGGGGACTGGGCATACTCTAACTATGGCTACACCTTC
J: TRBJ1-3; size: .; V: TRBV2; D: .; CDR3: CASSEVEWNQAGNTIYF; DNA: TGTGCCAGCAGTGAAGTCGAATGGAATCAAGCTGGAAACACCATATATTTT
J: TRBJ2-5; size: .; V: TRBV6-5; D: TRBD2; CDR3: CASSSRLAVQETQYF; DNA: TGTGCCAGCAGTTCGCGACTAGCGGTGCAAGAGACCCAGTACTTC
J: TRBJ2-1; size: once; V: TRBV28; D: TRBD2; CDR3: CASSFSPSGSGNEQFF; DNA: TGTGCCAGCAGTTTTTCCCCGAGCGGGAGTGGCAATGAGCAGTTCTTC
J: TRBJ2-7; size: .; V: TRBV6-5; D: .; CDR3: CASSYGSGSNEQYF; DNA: TGTGCCAGCAGTTACGGCTCGGGGAGCAACGAGCAGTACTTC
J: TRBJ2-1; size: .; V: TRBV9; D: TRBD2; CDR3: CASSPTSGRDNEQFF; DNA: TGTGCCAGCAGCCCTACTAGCGGGAGGGACAATGAGCAGTTCTTC
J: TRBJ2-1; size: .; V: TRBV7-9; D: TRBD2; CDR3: CASSLALAGGNEQFF; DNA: TGTGCCAGCAGCTTAGCTCTAGCGGGAGGAAATGAGCAGTTCTTC
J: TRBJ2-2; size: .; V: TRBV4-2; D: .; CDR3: CASSQVGGWNTGELFF; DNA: TGTGCCAGCAGCCAAGTAGGGGGATGGAACACCGGGGAGCTGTTTTTT